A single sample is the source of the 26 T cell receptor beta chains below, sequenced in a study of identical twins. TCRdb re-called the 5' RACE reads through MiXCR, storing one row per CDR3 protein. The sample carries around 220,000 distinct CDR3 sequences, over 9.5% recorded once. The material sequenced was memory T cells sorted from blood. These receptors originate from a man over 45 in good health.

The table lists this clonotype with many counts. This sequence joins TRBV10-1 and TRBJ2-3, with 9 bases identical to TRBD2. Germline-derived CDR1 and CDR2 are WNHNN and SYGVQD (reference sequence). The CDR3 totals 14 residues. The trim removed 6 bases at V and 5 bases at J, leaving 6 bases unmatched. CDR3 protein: CASRAGGPQDTQYF. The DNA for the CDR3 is TGCGCCAGCAGGGCGGGGGGGCCTCAAGATACGCAGTATTTT.

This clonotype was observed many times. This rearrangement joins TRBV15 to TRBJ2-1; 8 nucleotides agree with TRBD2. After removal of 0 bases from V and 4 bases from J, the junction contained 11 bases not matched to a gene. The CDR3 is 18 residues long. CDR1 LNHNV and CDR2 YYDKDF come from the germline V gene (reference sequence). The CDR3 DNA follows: TGTGCCACCAGCAGAGATCTTTTTGGCGGGAGGCGATACAATGAGCAGTTCTTC. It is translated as CATSRDLFGGRRYNEQFF.

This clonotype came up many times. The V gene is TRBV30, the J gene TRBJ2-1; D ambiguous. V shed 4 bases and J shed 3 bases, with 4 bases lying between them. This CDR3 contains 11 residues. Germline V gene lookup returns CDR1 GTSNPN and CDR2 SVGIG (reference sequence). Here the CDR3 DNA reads TGTGCCTGGATTGACTACAATGAGCAGTTCTTC. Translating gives CAWIDYNEQFF.

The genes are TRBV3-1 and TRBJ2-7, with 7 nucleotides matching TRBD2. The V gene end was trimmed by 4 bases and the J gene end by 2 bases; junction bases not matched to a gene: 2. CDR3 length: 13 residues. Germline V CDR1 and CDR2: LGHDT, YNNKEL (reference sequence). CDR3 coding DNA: TGTGCCAGCAGCCGTGGGAGGGCCTACGAGCAGTACTTC. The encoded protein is CASSRGRAYEQYF.

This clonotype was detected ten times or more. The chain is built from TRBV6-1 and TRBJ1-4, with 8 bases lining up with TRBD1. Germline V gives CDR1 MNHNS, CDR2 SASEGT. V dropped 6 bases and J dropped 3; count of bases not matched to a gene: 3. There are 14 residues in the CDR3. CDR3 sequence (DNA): TGTGCCAGCAGCCGACAGGGGTCTAATGAAAAACTGTTTTTT. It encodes CASSRQGSNEKLFF.

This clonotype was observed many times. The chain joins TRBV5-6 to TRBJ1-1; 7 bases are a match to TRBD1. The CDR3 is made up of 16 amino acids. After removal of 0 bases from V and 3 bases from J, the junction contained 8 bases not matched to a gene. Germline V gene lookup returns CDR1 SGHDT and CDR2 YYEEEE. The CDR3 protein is CASSLVYGRGDTEAFF. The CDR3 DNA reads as TGTGCCAGCAGCTTGGTGTACGGCAGGGGGGACACTGAAGCTTTCTTT.

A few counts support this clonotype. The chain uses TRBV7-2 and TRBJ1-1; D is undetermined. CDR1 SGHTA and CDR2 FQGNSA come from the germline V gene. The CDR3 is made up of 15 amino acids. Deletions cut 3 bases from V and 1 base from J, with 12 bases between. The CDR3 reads CASSLWEGANTEAFF. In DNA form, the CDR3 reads TGTGCCAGCAGCTTGTGGGAGGGAGCGAACACTGAAGCTTTCTTT.

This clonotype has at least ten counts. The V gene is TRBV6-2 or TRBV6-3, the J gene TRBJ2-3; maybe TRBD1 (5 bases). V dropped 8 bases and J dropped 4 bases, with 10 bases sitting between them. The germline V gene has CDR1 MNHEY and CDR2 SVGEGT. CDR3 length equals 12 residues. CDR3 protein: CASQGLADTQYF. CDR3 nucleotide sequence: TGTGCCAGCCAGGGCCTCGCAGATACGCAGTATTTT.

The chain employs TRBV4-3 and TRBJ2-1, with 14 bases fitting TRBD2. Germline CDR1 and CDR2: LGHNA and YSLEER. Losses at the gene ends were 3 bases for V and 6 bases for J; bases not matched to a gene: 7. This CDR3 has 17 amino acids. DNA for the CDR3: TGCGCCAGCAGCCAGGTACCGGGACTAGCGGGAGTCAATGAGCAGTTCTTC. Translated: CASSQVPGLAGVNEQFF.

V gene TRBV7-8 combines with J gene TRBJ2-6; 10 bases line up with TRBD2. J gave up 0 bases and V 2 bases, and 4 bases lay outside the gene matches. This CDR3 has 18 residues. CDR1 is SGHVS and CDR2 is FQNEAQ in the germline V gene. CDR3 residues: CASSLISGRSSGANVLTF. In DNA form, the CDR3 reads TGTGCCAGCAGCTTAATTAGCGGGAGGAGCTCTGGGGCCAACGTCCTGACTTTC.

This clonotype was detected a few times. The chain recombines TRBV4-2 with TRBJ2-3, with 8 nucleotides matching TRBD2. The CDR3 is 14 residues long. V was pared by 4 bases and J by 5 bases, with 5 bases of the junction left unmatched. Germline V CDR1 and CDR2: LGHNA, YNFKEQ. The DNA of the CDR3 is TGTGCCAGCAGCCCCGGGGGGGCGGTAGATACGCAGTATTTT. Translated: CASSPGGAVDTQYF.

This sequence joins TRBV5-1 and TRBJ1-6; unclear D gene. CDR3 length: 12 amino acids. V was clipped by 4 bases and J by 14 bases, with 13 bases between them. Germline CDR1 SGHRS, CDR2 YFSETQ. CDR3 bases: TGCGCCAGCAGCCTGGAGGGAGGATCCCTCCACTTT. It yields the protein CASSLEGGSLHF.

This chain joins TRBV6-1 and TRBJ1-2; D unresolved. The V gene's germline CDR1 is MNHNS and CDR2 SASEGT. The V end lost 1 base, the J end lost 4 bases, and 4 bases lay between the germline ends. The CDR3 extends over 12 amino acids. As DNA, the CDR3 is TGTGCCAGCAGTGAAGAAACCTATGGCTACACCTTC. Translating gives CASSEETYGYTF.

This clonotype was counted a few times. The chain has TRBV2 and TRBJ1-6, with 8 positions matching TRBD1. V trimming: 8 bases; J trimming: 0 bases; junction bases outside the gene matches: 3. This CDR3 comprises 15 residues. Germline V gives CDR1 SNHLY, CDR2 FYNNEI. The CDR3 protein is CASGDRSSYNSPLHF. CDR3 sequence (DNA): TGTGCCAGCGGGGACAGGAGCTCCTATAATTCACCCCTCCACTTT.

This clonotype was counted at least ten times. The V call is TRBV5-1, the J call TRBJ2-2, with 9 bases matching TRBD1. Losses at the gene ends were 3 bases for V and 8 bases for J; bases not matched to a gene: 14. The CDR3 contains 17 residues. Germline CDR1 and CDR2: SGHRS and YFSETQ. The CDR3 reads CASSYYTPGQGVGELFF. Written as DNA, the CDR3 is TGCGCCAGCAGCTACTATACTCCGGGACAGGGAGTAGGGGAGCTGTTTTTT. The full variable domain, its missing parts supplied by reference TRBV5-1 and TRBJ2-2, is KAGVTQTPRYLIKTRGQQVTLSCSPISGHRSVSWYQQTPGQGLQFLFEYFSETQRNKGNFPGRFSGRQFSNSRSEMNVSTLELGDSALYLCASSYYTPGQGVGELFFGEGSRLTVL.

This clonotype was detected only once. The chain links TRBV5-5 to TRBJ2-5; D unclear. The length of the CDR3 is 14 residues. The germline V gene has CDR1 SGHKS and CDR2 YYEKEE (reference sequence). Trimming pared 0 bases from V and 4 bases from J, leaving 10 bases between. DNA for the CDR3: TGTGCCAGCAGCTTGGAAGGATGGGGAGAGACCCAGTACTTC. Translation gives CASSLEGWGETQYF.

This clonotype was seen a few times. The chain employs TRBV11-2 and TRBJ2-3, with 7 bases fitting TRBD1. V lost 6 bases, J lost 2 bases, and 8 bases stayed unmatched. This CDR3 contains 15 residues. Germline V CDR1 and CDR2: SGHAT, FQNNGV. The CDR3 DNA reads TGTGCCAGCAGGGTGGGACAGACTTACACAGATACGCAGTATTTT. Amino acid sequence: CASRVGQTYTDTQYF.

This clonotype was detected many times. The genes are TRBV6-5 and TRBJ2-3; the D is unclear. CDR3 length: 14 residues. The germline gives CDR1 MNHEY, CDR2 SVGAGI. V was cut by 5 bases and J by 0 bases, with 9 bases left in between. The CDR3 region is CASSLEDSTDTQYF. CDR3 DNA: TGTGCCAGCAGTCTCGAGGACAGCACAGATACGCAGTATTTT.

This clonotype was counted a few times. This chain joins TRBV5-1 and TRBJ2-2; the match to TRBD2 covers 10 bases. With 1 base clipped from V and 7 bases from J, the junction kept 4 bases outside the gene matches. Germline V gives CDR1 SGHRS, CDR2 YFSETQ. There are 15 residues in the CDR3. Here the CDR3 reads CASSLSLAGDGELFF. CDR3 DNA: TGCGCCAGCAGCTTGTCTCTAGCGGGAGACGGGGAGCTGTTTTTT.

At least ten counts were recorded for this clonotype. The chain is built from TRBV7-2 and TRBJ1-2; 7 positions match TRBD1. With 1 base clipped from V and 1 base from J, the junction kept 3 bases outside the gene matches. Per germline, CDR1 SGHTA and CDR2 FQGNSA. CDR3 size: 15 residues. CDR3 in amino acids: CASSLGGQINYGYTF. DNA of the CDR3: TGTGCCAGCAGCTTAGGGGGACAGATTAACTATGGCTACACCTTC.

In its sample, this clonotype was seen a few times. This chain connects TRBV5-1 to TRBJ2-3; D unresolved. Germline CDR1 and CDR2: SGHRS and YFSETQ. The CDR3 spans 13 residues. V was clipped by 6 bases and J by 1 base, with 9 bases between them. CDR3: CASKETGTDTQYF. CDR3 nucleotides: TGCGCCAGCAAGGAAACCGGCACAGATACGCAGTATTTT.

The CDR3: CASSTHTGELFF. CDR3 sequence (DNA): TGTGCCAGCAGCACCCACACCGGGGAGCTGTTTTTT. The V call is TRBV7-6, the J call TRBJ2-2; D is ambiguous. The V gene's germline CDR1 is SGHVS and CDR2 FNYEAQ. The CDR3 covers 12 residues. V lost 5 bases, J lost 3 bases, and 4 bases lay in between.

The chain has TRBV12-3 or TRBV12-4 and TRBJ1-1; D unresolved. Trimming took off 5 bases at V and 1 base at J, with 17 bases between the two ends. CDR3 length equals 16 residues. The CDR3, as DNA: TGTGCCAGCAGTCCCCCCGGCAGGCTAAAGAACACTGAAGCTTTCTTT. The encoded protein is CASSPPGRLKNTEAFF.

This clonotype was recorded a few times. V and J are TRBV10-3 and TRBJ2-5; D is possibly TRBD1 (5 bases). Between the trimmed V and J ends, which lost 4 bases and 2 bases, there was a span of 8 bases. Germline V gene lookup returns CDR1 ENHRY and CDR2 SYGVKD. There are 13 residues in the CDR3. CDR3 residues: CAISAQGQETQYF. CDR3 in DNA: TGTGCCATCAGTGCTCAGGGACAAGAGACCCAGTACTTC.

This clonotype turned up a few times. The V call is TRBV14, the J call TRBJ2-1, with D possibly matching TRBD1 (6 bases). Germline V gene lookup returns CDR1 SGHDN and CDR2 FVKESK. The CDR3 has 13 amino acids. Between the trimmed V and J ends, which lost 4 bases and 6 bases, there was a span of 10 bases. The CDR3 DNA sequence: TGTGCCAGCAGCCCCTACAGGGTCAATGAGCAGTTCTTC. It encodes CASSPYRVNEQFF.

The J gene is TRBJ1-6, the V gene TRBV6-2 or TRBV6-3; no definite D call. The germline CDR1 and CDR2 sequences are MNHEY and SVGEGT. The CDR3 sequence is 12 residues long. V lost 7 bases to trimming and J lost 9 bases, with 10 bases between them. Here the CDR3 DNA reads TGTGCCAGCACCTTATACGGTTCACCCCTCCACTTT. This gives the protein CASTLYGSPLHF.